This TCR beta chain was sequenced in a study of blood T cell repertoires in COVID-19 (dated by TCRdb to about 2020). Context from the whole study: Samples from collaborators originated in the United States, Italy and Spain and spanned both the acute and convalescent phases of COVID-19. A freely available public database, intended as a resource for researchers studying the immune response to SARS-CoV-2, is where the repertoires were released. The samples were drawn from the first 160 participants of the ongoing ImmuneRACE study and from about 1,200 subjects provided by 6 global collaborators. The dataset comprised deeply sampled blood TCRbeta repertoires from subjects exposed to, actively infected with, or recovered from COVID-19. Sample metadata almost always included a de-identified subject ID, COVID-19 status, age in years and sex. The prospective study material was composed of cDNA or gDNA derived from T cells, B-cell-depleted T cells, or PBMCs. Where available, HLA class I and class II types were taken from metadata supplied by the sample provider and were not determined by assay-based typing. General conclusions and limits of the study: How much clinical and demographic metadata was included differed by source and by participant, and the metadata was provided uncurated.

Collaborating institutions collected whole blood in K2EDTA tubes following their own protocols. Collaborator samples were shipped for TCRbeta analysis as frozen whole blood, isolated PBMCs, or DNA extracted from either sample type. Trimming removed 0 bases from V and 0 bases from J; the gene matches leave 12 bases unexplained. Counted from cysteine to phenylalanine, this CDR3 has 19 amino acids. Only the CDR3 DNA is retained, 57 bases long and in frame from the first base. For CDR1 and CDR2, the germline V gene lists SGHRS and YFSETQ. TCRbeta CDR3 regions were amplified from genomic DNA by means of the immunoSEQ Assay, a bias-controlled multiplex PCR. Per the original workflow: The number of nucleated cells in each sample was estimated from the amplification of reference gene primers within the assay. To quantify the absolute abundance of each unique TCRbeta CDR3 rearrangement, sequence reads were collapsed and filtered. Productive Simpson clonality was computed per sample as the square root of Simpson's diversity index over productive rearrangements. TCRdb limited this immuneACCESS table to in-frame rearrangements with V and J called. A share of clones is missing; checked studies link under half to unresolved V genes, and the rest is unexplained. For V, J and clone size, that table is used; D and trimming come from the DNA. The sample contains under 200,000 clones, 70% to 90% of them found a single time. Together, the top ten hold 9.8% of the sample.

For this clone: It lacks a known antigen. Within one base of it there is no much larger clone, and no base qualities were kept.

This sequence originates from a woman older than 75 with acute or convalescent COVID-19. The sequenced sample was peripheral blood. The chain joins TRBV5-1 to TRBJ2-3; TRBD2 aligns with 8 central bases. The CDR3 here reads CASSLEGSGTTTSTDTQYF. The sequenced DNA: TGCGCCAGCAGCTTGGAGGGTAGCGGGACAACAACTAGCACAGATACGCAGTATTTT. With all but the CDR3 taken from the reference TRBV5-1 and TRBJ2-3 genes, the full variable domain is: KAGVTQTPRYLIKTRGQQVTLSCSPISGHRSVSWYQQTPGQGLQFLFEYFSETQRNKGNFPGRFSGRQFSNSRSEMNVSTLELGDSALYLCASSLEGSGTTTSTDTQYFGPGTRLTVL.